This T cell receptor beta chain is from a study of T-cell reconstitution after alpha-beta-depleted transplantation in children. Study-level points and caveats: Two months or so post-transplant, alpha-beta T cells reportedly derived from several hundred expanded graft clones. By one year post-transplant, T-cell counts and diversity largely arose from T cells that were newly produced. Some patients' high day-60 TCRbeta diversity was attributed to recipient cells surviving conditioning.

V shed 3 bases, J shed 2 bases, and the junction held 6 bases outside the gene matches. This CDR3 region has 15 residues. Per germline, CDR1 SGHRS and CDR2 YFSETQ. A note on this clonotype: Its antigen is unknown.

The authors prepared the TCRbeta library with unique molecular identifiers. TCRdb reprocessed the PCR reads via MiXCR and lists one record per CDR3 protein. This table holds about 830,000 distinct CDR3 sequences, less than 20% found once. The V gene is TRBV5-1, the J gene TRBJ2-7, with 9 bases aligning to TRBD1. The sample was PBMCs, mostly from graft donor cells, taken 360 days after TCRalphabeta/CD19-depleted stem cell transplant. This TCR was sampled from a male patient between 10 and 17 years old who had a stem cell transplant for acute lymphoblastic leukemia, so the T cells may come from the graft donor. The CDR3 protein is CASSWYRDRAYEQYF. The CDR3 DNA reads TGCGCCAGCAGCTGGTACCGGGACAGGGCCTACGAGCAGTACTTC. The variable domain in full, with the rest retrieved from reference TRBV5-1 and TRBJ2-7, is KAGVTQTPRYLIKTRGQQVTLSCSPISGHRSVSWYQQTPGQGLQFLFEYFSETQRNKGNFPGRFSGRQFSNSRSEMNVSTLELGDSALYLCASSWYRDRAYEQYFGPGTRLTVT.